The 10 T cell receptor beta chains below come from one sample, sequenced in a study of T cells in Graves' hyperthyroidism and ophthalmopathy. Amplified regions were TCR beta CDR3 sequences from RNA transcripts. TCR CDR3 underwent first-round RT-PCR with the HTBI primer set. TCRdb re-called the multiplex PCR reads through MiXCR, storing one row per CDR3 protein. The table includes some 460,000 distinct CDR3 sequences, around 14% detected once. The specimen sequenced was blood. These receptors were obtained from a woman under 30 with Graves' hyperthyroidism.

The sample holds many counts of this clonotype. The chain uses TRBV3-1 and TRBJ2-1, with TRBD2 identical over 9 bases. The V and J ends lost 7 bases and 6 bases, in that order; junction bases with no gene match: 7. The germline V gene has CDR1 LGHDT and CDR2 YNNKEL (reference sequence). The CDR3 spans 14 residues. CDR3 protein: CASTISGGRNEQFF. CDR3 in DNA: TGTGCCAGCACCATTAGCGGGGGTCGCAATGAGCAGTTCTTC.

A few counts support this clonotype. This chain joins TRBV4-1 and TRBJ2-2; 10 bases agree with TRBD2. The germline V gene has CDR1 MGHRA and CDR2 YSYEKL. The CDR3 has 18 amino acids. Unmatched junction bases numbered 11, after V lost 4 bases and J lost 3 bases. The CDR3 nucleotides are TGCGCCAGCAGCCCTCGGGGTAGCGGGAGGCTGGACACCGGGGAGCTGTTTTTT. Protein: CASSPRGSGRLDTGELFF.

This clonotype was recorded many times. This chain uses TRBV28 with TRBJ2-6, with 10 bases aligning to TRBD2. This CDR3 region has 18 residues. V lost 5 bases, J lost 0 bases, and 7 bases stayed unmatched. Germline V gene lookup returns CDR1 MDHEN and CDR2 SYDVKM. DNA for the CDR3: TGTGCCAGCAGTCCAGCGGGGGGGCGATTCTCTGGGGCCAACGTCCTGACTTTC. It translates to CASSPAGGRFSGANVLTF.

This clonotype has more than one count but fewer than ten. The chain combines TRBV3-1 with TRBJ2-4, with TRBD1 as a possible D gene (5 bases). Deletions cut 6 bases from V and 0 bases from J, with 18 bases between. There are 17 residues in the CDR3. Germline assignment: CDR1 LGHDT and CDR2 YNNKEL (reference sequence). CDR3 sequence: CASSRAETGVAKNIQYF. CDR3 nucleotides: TGTGCCAGCAGTCGAGCAGAAACAGGCGTAGCCAAAAACATTCAGTACTTC. Full variable domain (rest looked up from reference TRBV3-1 and TRBJ2-4): DTAVSQTPKYLVTQMGNDKSIKCEQNLGHDTMYWYKQDSKKFLKIMFSYNNKELIINETVPNRFSPKSPDKAHLNLHINSLELGDSAVYFCASSRAETGVAKNIQYFGAGTRLSVL.

This clonotype was recorded many times. V usage is TRBV12-3 or TRBV12-4 and J usage is TRBJ1-1, with 8 bases identical to TRBD1. The V and J ends lost 7 bases and 2 bases, in that order; junction bases with no gene match: 3. The CDR3 consists of 13 residues. The CDR3: CASTRGRNTEAFF. CDR3 nucleotide sequence: TGTGCCAGCACCAGGGGGCGCAACACTGAAGCTTTCTTT.

The chain employs TRBV4-1 and TRBJ1-2, with D maybe TRBD1 (5 bases). The CDR3 consists of 15 residues. Germline V gene sequence: CDR1 MGHRA, CDR2 YSYEKL. V lost 1 base to trimming and J lost 3 bases, with 12 bases between them. The CDR3 here is CASSQVPGSDYGYTF. The DNA of the CDR3 is TGCGCCAGCAGCCAAGTGCCAGGGTCCGACTATGGCTACACCTTC.

V is TRBV7-6 and J is TRBJ2-2, with D perhaps matching TRBD1 or TRBD2 (5 bases each). The CDR3 has 17 residues. Germline V gene sequence: CDR1 SGHVS, CDR2 FNYEAQ. V gave up 1 base and J gave up 3 bases, with 15 bases separating them. The CDR3 is CASSLVFRQGDTGELFF. In nucleotides, the CDR3 is TGTGCCAGCAGCTTAGTATTCAGGCAGGGAGACACCGGGGAGCTGTTTTTT.

Many counts were recorded for this clonotype. The junction departs from the called germline gene at one end, perhaps through a read error. The J gene is TRBJ1-5, the V gene TRBV5-5, with 8 bases fitting TRBD1. The CDR3 has 15 amino acids. Germline CDR1 is SGHKS and CDR2 is YYEKEE (reference sequence). CDR3 region: CASTLTGALSQPQHF. CDR3 nucleotides: TGTGCCAGCACCTTGACAGGGGCCCTCTCTCAGCCCCAGCATTTT.

This clonotype has a handful of counts. J is TRBJ1-5 and V is TRBV27, with no clear D. The CDR3 contains 14 residues. Germline V gives CDR1 MNHEY, CDR2 SMNVEV (reference sequence). V was shortened by 3 bases and J by 6 bases, with 12 bases between the two germline ends. The CDR3 nucleotides are TGTGCCAGCAGTTTCAGAGGGTTTGGTCAGCCCCAGCATTTT. It codes for CASSFRGFGQPQHF.

The chain uses TRBV4-1 and TRBJ1-5; no clear D gene. Germline CDR1 reads MGHRA; CDR2 reads YSYEKL. The V and J ends lost 0 bases and 2 bases respectively, with 8 bases between them. This CDR3 is built from 15 residues. The CDR3 nucleotides read TGCGCCAGCAGCCAAGAGCGAGGTGGCAATCAGCCCCAGCATTTT. Translation: CASSQERGGNQPQHF.